The rows below give T cell receptor beta chains drawn from one sample of a study of human T cells and chemical hapten exposure. TCRdb reanalysed the 5' RACE reads using MiXCR and keeps one entry per CDR3 protein. The sample has more than 140,000 distinct CDR3 sequences; roughly 4% are singletons. The receptor source for this set is a female donor in good health. Both conserved end residues are part of each CDR3. A D gene is named only where the DNA matches it firmly. A row's size may be missing; if present it is once, few, many or a size class.

len	d_gene	j_gene	v_gene	abundance	CDR3nt	CDR3aa
15	NA	TRBJ1-4	TRBV7-2	many	TGTGCCAGCAGTCCCGATTCAGGGTTTAATGAAAAACTGTTTTTT	CASSPDSGFNEKLFF
16	TRBD1	TRBJ1-1	TRBV7-9	many	TGTGCCAGCAGCTTAGGCACAGGGGACCCGAACACTGAAGCTTTCTTT	CASSLGTGDPNTEAFF
13	NA	TRBJ2-5	TRBV28	many	TGTGCCAGCAGTTTACCCCATCAAGAGACCCAGTACTTC	CASSLPHQETQYF
15	NA	TRBJ2-3	TRBV29-1	few	TGCAGCGTCGAGCCTCGGAGGTTGAGCACAGATACGCAGTATTTT	CSVEPRRLSTDTQYF
15	NA	TRBJ2-2	TRBV7-8	many	TGTGCCAGCAGCTTAGAGGCAGGGCAGTACGGGGAGCTGTTTTTT	CASSLEAGQYGELFF
18	TRBD1	TRBJ2-5	TRBV20-1	many	TGCAGTGCTAGAGATAGCATCTTGGGACAGGGGGAAGAAGAGACCCAGTACTTC	CSARDSILGQGEEETQYF
15	TRBD1	TRBJ1-6	TRBV9	many	TGTGCCAGCAGCGTAGAAGGGACAGGGAATTCACCCCTCCACTTT	CASSVEGTGNSPLHF
15	TRBD1	TRBJ1-1	TRBV18	many	TGTGCCAGCTCACTGGGACAGATGTTAAACACTGAAGCTTTCTTT	CASSLGQMLNTEAFF
14	NA	TRBJ2-7	TRBV5-1	many	TGCGCCAGCAGCAAGACACAGAGCTCCTACGAGCAGTACTTC	CASSKTQSSYEQYF
13	NA	TRBJ1-1	TRBV20-1	many	TGCAGTGCAGACACAGACCCGAACACTGAAGCTTTCTTT	CSADTDPNTEAFF
15	TRBD1	TRBJ2-1	TRBV3-1	many	TGTGCCAGCAGCCAGGTGGACAGGAGCCCCAATGAGCAGTTCTTC	CASSQVDRSPNEQFF
15	NA	TRBJ2-5	TRBV19	NA	TGTGCCAGTGCGGACCGGGACGGGACCCAAGAGACCCAGTACTTC	CASADRDGTQETQYF
15	TRBD2	TRBJ2-7	TRBV3-1	many	TGTGCCAGCAGCCAAGGGGAGGGTCCCCCGTACGAGCAGTACTTC	CASSQGEGPPYEQYF
12	NA	TRBJ2-3	TRBV4-3	many	TGCGCCAGCAGCCAAGAAACAGATACGCAGTATTTT	CASSQETDTQYF
15	TRBD1	TRBJ2-1	TRBV25-1	many	TGTGCCAGCAGTGAGGCGACAGGGACCTACAATGAGCAGTTCTTC	CASSEATGTYNEQFF
11	NA	TRBJ2-7	TRBV5-1	many	TGTGCCAGCAGTTCTGGGTACGAGCAGTACTTC	CASSSGYEQYF
14	NA	TRBJ1-1	TRBV7-2	many	TGTGCCAGCAGCCAATTTCAGGGTAACACTGAAGCTTTCTTT	CASSQFQGNTEAFF
17	NA	TRBJ2-6	TRBV25-1	many	TGTGCCAGCAGTGGGACAGTGCTTGTCTCTGGGGCCAACGTCCTGACTTTC	CASSGTVLVSGANVLTF
14	NA	TRBJ1-5	TRBV6-1	few	TGTGCCAGCAGTGAACGAGGGGCCAATCAGCCCCAGCATTTT	CASSERGANQPQHF
15	NA	TRBJ2-7	TRBV11-1	NA	TGTGCCAGCAGCCAATGGACTGGCGGGGGCCACGAGCAGTACTTC	CASSQWTGGGHEQYF
16	NA	TRBJ1-5	TRBV28	many	TGTGCCAGCAGTCCCCTGGGGGTGCCCAGCAATCAGCCCCAGCATTTT	CASSPLGVPSNQPQHF
13	NA	TRBJ1-2	TRBV20-1	many	TGCAGTGCGGCGCTCTACTCTAACTATGGCTACACCTTC	CSAALYSNYGYTF
14	TRBD1	TRBJ2-7	TRBV29-1	few	TGCAGCGTTGTGTCCAACAGGGGGCAAGACGAGCAGTACTTC	CSVVSNRGQDEQYF
17	TRBD1	TRBJ1-2	TRBV7-8	many	TGTGCCAGCAGCTTGGGTCGGGACAGGCGGGTTAACTATGGCTACACCTTC	CASSLGRDRRVNYGYTF
13	NA	TRBJ2-1	TRBV6-2/TRBV6-3	NA	TGTGCCAGCAAGCCACTAGATCGGTATGAGCAGTTCTTC	CASKPLDRYEQFF
16	NA	TRBJ1-1	TRBV7-6	many	TGTGCCAGCAGCTTAGAGCTAGGTCTAATGAACACTGAAGCTTTCTTT	CASSLELGLMNTEAFF
15	TRBD1	TRBJ1-1	TRBV7-9	many	TGTGCCAGCAGCTTAACGGGACAGGGCCACACTGAAGCTTTCTTT	CASSLTGQGHTEAFF
14	NA	TRBJ2-7	TRBV4-2	many	TGTGCCAGCAGACCATCGGCCGATCCCTACGAGCAGTACTTC	CASRPSADPYEQYF
16	TRBD2	TRBJ2-3	TRBV7-2	few	TGTGCCAGCAGCTCCAGGACTAGCGGGCTCACAGATACGCAGTATTTT	CASSSRTSGLTDTQYF
15	NA	TRBJ2-7	TRBV5-1	many	TGCGCCAGCAGCTTGGGACCTGAGACCTTCTACGAGCAGTACTTC	CASSLGPETFYEQYF
15	TRBD1	TRBJ1-1	TRBV7-2	many	TGTGCCAGCAGCTTAGCCGGGACAGGGAGCTCTGAAGCTTTCTTT	CASSLAGTGSSEAFF
14	NA	TRBJ1-1	TRBV6-2/TRBV6-3	many	TGTGCCAGCAGTTTTGTAGGGGGTCGAGCTGAAGCTTTCTTT	CASSFVGGRAEAFF
15	NA	TRBJ2-1	TRBV2	many	TGTGCCAGCAGTCGGACCCGGGGCTCCTACAATGAGCAGTTCTTC	CASSRTRGSYNEQFF
20	NA	TRBJ2-3	TRBV10-3	many	TGTGCCATCAAAGCCCGTATGGAGCGCATCGACTCACGAAACGCAGATACGCAGTATTTT	CAIKARMERIDSRNADTQYF
13	TRBD1	TRBJ1-6	TRBV9	many	TGTGCCACTTCAACAGGGGCTAATTCACCCCTCCACTTT	CATSTGANSPLHF
17	TRBD2	TRBJ2-3	TRBV7-2	few	TGTGCCAGCAGCTTAGCCGCCGGCGGGGGGGCTACAGATACGCAGTATTTT	CASSLAAGGGATDTQYF
18	NA	TRBJ1-2	TRBV5-6	many	TGTGCCAGCAGCTTGTCCATGGGGGTAAGGGGAAGGAACTATGGCTACACCTTC	CASSLSMGVRGRNYGYTF
13	NA	TRBJ1-5	TRBV6-4	many	TGTGCCAGCAGCCTGGGGGCAAATCAGCCCCAGCATTTT	CASSLGANQPQHF
13	TRBD1	TRBJ1-2	TRBV7-3	NA	TGTGCCAGCAGTTCAGGGGGTGATGTTGGCTACACCTTC	CASSSGGDVGYTF
13	NA	TRBJ1-2	TRBV5-5	many	TGTGCCAGCAGCTTGAACAGCCAAGGAGGCTACACCTTC	CASSLNSQGGYTF
17	NA	TRBJ1-5	TRBV19	many	TGTGCCAGTAGTAAGGCAGGGGACGTTTATAGCAATCAGCCCCAGCATTTT	CASSKAGDVYSNQPQHF
14	NA	TRBJ2-6	TRBV12-3/TRBV12-4	many	TGTGCCAGCAAAAGCTCTGCAGGGGCCAACGTCCTGACTTTC	CASKSSAGANVLTF
14	TRBD1	TRBJ1-4	TRBV7-2	many	TGTGCCAGCAGCCCCGGGACAGGACATGAAAAACTGTTTTTT	CASSPGTGHEKLFF
14	NA	TRBJ2-5	TRBV12-3/TRBV12-4	NA	TGTGCCAGCAGTTTAGGGCACTTCCAAGAGACCCAGTACTTC	CASSLGHFQETQYF
14	NA	TRBJ2-3	TRBV20-1	many	TGCAGTGCTAGTGGTGCGGGTCCCACAGATACGCAGTATTTT	CSASGAGPTDTQYF